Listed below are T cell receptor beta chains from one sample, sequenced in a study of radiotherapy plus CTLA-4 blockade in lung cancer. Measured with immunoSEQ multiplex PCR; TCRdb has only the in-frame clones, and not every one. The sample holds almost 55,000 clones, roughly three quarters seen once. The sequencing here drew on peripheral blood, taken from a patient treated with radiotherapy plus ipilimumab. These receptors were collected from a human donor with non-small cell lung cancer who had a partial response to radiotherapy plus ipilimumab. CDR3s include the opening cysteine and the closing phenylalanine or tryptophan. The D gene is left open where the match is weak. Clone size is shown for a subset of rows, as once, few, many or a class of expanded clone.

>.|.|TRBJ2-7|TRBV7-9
TGTGCCAGCAGCTTAGGACAGGTTGGCTGGGAGCAGTACTTC
CASSLGQVGWEQYF
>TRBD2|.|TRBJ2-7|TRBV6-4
TGTGCCAGCTCTCTTAACGGGGGGGCCTCCTACGAGCAGTACTTC
CASSLNGGASYEQYF
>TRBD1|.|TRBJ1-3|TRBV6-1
TGTGCCAGTACCAGGGACAGGGGAAACACCATATATTTT
CASTRDRGNTIYF
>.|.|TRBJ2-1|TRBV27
TGTGCCAGCAGGAGTACTCGCAATGAGCAGTTCTTC
CASRSTRNEQFF
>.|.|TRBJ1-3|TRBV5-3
TGTGCCAGAAGCGCCCGGACAACTGGAAACACCATATATTTT
CARSARTTGNTIYF
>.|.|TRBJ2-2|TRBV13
TGTGCCAGCAGCCCCCAAGAGAGGCGGAACACCGGGGAGCTGTTTTTT
CASSPQERRNTGELFF
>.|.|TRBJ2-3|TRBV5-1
TGCGCCAGCAGCTTGGCATACAGCCGCACAGATACGCAGTATTTT
CASSLAYSRTDTQYF
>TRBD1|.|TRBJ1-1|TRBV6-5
TGTGCCAGCAGTTACAAAGGGACAGGGAACACTGAAGCTTTCTTT
CASSYKGTGNTEAFF
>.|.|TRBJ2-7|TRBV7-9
TGTGCCAGCAGCTTTGCGGGGAACTACGAGCAGTACTTC
CASSFAGNYEQYF
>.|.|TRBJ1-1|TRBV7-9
TGTGCCAGCAGCTTAGCGTCGACACCCGAAGCTTTCTTT
CASSLASTPEAFF
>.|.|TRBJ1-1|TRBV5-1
TGCGCCAGCAGCTTCGGGCGGGGGCGAGGGAACACTGAAGCTTTCTTT
CASSFGRGRGNTEAFF
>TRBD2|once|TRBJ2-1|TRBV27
TGTGCCAGCAGTTTGAGCGGGGGGAAGTACAATGAGCAGTTCTTC
CASSLSGGKYNEQFF
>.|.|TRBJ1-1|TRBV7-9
TGTGCCAGCAGCTTAGATCTCACTTCGGCTGAAGCTTTCTTT
CASSLDLTSAEAFF
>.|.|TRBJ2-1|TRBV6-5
TGTGCCAGCAGCCCAGGAACCAATGAGCAGTTCTTC
CASSPGTNEQFF
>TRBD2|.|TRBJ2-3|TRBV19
TGTGCCAGTAGCAGTAGCGGGGGGAGAGGCACAGATACGCAGTATTTT
CASSSSGGRGTDTQYF
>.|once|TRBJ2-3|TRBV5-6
TGTGCCAGCAGCTCACCGGGACTCCAGGCAGATACGCAGTATTTT
CASSSPGLQADTQYF
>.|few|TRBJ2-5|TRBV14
TGTGCCAGCAGCCAAGTTAGGGGCACTCAGTTCTATCGGGAGACCCAGTACTTC
CASSQVRGTQFYRETQYF
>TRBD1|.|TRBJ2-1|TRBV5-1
TGCGCCAGCAGCTTGGAGGGGACAGGGAGGAATGAGCAGTTCTTC
CASSLEGTGRNEQFF
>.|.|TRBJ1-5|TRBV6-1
TGTGCCAGCAGGCAGGTGAATAGCAATCAGCCCCAGCATTTT
CASRQVNSNQPQHF
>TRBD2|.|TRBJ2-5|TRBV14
TGTGCCAGCAGCCCGAGAAGGGGAGGGTGGCAAGAGACCCAGTACTTC
CASSPRRGGWQETQYF
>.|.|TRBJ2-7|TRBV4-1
TGCGCCAGCAGCCAAGAAGAGGGTTCCTTCTACGAGCAGTACTTC
CASSQEEGSFYEQYF
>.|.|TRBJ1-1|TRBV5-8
TGTGCCAGCAGCTTTTACCTGGGAGGTTTGAACACTGAAGCTTTCTTT
CASSFYLGGLNTEAFF
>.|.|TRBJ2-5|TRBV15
TGTGCCACCAGCAGGCAACTGGGACTGACCCAAGAGACCCAGTACTTC
CATSRQLGLTQETQYF
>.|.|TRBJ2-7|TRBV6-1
TGTGCCAGCAGTGAATGGGGGGGGGCGGGGAGGTTCTACGAGCAGTACTTC
CASSEWGGAGRFYEQYF
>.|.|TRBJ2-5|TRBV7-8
TGTGCCAGCAGTCGAACGGTCGCGGAGACCCAGTACTTC
CASSRTVAETQYF
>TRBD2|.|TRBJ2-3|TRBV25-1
TGTGCCAGCAGTGAAGCGGGGGAAACAGATACGCAGTATTTT
CASSEAGETDTQYF
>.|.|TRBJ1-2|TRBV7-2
TGTGCCAGCAGCTTAGGCAGAAGTAACTATGGCTACACCTTC
CASSLGRSNYGYTF
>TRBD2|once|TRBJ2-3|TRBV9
TGTGCCAGCAGCGTAGGGGTGGCGGGGGGGCGGGATACGCAGTATTTT
CASSVGVAGGRDTQYF
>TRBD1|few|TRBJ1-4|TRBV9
TGTGCCAGCAGCGTCTCAGGGAGGGCAGGGACAGGAGCAACTAATGAAAAACTGTTTTTT
CASSVSGRAGTGATNEKLFF
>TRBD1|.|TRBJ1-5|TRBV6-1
TGTGCCAGCAGTCCCGGGACAGGGGAACTCCAGCCCCAGCATTTT
CASSPGTGELQPQHF
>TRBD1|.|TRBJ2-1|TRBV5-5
TGTGCCAGCAGCTTGGAGGGACAGGGCAATGAGCAGTTCTTC
CASSLEGQGNEQFF
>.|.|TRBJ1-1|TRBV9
TGTGCCAGCAGCGCGCTCTCGGGGGGAGGGTACACTGAAGCTTTCTTT
CASSALSGGGYTEAFF
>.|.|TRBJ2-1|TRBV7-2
TGTGCCAGCGGCCGCCCAGGGTTCAATGAGCAGTTCTTC
CASGRPGFNEQFF
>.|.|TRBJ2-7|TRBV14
TGTGCCAGCAGCCAAGATTGGGCAGGTGACCTCTACGAGCAGTACTTC
CASSQDWAGDLYEQYF
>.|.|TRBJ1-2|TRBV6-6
TGTGCCAGCAGTTACCCCCTTCTAGAAGCTAACTATGGCTACACCTTC
CASSYPLLEANYGYTF
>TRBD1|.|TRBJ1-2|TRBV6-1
TGTGCCAGCATGCCGGACAGGGCCTATGGCTACACCTTC
CASMPDRAYGYTF
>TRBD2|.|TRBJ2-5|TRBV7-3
TGTGCCAGCAGCCCAACTAGCGGGGGGTTGGAGACCCAGTACTTC
CASSPTSGGLETQYF
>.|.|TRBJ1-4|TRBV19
TGTGCCAGTAGTGGGGACAATCTCCCAACTAATGAAAAACTGTTTTTT
CASSGDNLPTNEKLFF
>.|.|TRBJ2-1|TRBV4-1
TGCGCCAGCAGCCATCTTCCGGGACTTTACAATGAGCAGTTCTTC
CASSHLPGLYNEQFF
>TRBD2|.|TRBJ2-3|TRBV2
TGTGCCAGCTGCGAAAGGGTAGCGGGCCGGGGAGATACGCAGTATTTT
CASCERVAGRGDTQYF
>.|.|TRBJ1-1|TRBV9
TGTGCCAGCAGTAAAGACGGGGACACTGAAGCTTTCTTT
CASSKDGDTEAFF
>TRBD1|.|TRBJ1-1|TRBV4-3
TGCGCCAGCAGCCAGAACAGGGGAAACACTGAAGCTTTCTTT
CASSQNRGNTEAFF
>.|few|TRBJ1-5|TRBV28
TGTGCCAGCAGCGATCCGGGTTCCCATCAGCCCCAGCATTTT
CASSDPGSHQPQHF
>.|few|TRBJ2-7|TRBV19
TGTGCCAGTAGTATAGCCTCTACCACAGGTACCCTCTACGAGCAGTACTTC
CASSIASTTGTLYEQYF
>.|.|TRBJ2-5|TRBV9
TGTGCCAGCAGCGTAGGGGGCGGGGCCCAAGAGACCCAGTACTTC
CASSVGGGAQETQYF
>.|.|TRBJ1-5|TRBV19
TGTGCCAGTAGTACCGCGCGACAGAGTAGCAATCAGCCCCAGCATTTT
CASSTARQSSNQPQHF
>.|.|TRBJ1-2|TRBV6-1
TGTGCCAGCACGGAGGGGAGGGCCGTGGCCTATGGCTACACCTTC
CASTEGRAVAYGYTF
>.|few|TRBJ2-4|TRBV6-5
TGTGCCAGCAGCCGACTAGGGGAAGGGAACATTCAGTACTTC
CASSRLGEGNIQYF
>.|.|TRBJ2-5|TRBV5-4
TGTGCCAGCAGCTCCCCGGGGGTCCAAGAGACCCAGTACTTC
CASSSPGVQETQYF
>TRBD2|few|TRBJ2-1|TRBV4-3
TGCGCCAGCAGCCGAGGGACTAGCGGGGGATGGAGTGAGCAGTTCTTC
CASSRGTSGGWSEQFF
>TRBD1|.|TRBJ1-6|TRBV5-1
TGCGCCAGCAGCCAGAGGCAGGGGGCGCAGAGTTCACCCCTCCACTTT
CASSQRQGAQSSPLHF
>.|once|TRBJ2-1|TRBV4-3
TGCGCCAGCAGCCAAGATGCTTTGCTTTCGGGGAATGAGCAGTTCTTC
CASSQDALLSGNEQFF
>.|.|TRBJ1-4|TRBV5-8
TGTGCCAGCAGCACACCCGGGTGGACTAATGAAAAACTGTTTTTT
CASSTPGWTNEKLFF
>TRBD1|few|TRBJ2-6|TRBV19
TGTGCCAGTAGTAGACAGGGTAGCGTACGCTCTGGGGCCAACGTCCTGACTTTC
CASSRQGSVRSGANVLTF
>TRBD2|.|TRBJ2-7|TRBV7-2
TGTGCCAGCAGCTTAATTGTGGGGGGGAACGAGCAGTACTTC
CASSLIVGGNEQYF
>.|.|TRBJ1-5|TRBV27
TGTGCCAGCAGCCCCTCCAGTGCATATAGCAATCAGCCCCAGCATTTT
CASSPSSAYSNQPQHF
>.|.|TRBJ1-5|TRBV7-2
TGTGCCAGCAGCCCCGGACAGAATCAGCCCCAGCATTTT
CASSPGQNQPQHF
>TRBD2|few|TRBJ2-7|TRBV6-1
TGTGCCAGCAGCTCCGGGACTAGCGGATCCTACGAGCAGTACTTC
CASSSGTSGSYEQYF
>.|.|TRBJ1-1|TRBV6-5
TGTGCCAGCAGTTACTCGCGGAACACTGAAGCTTTCTTT
CASSYSRNTEAFF